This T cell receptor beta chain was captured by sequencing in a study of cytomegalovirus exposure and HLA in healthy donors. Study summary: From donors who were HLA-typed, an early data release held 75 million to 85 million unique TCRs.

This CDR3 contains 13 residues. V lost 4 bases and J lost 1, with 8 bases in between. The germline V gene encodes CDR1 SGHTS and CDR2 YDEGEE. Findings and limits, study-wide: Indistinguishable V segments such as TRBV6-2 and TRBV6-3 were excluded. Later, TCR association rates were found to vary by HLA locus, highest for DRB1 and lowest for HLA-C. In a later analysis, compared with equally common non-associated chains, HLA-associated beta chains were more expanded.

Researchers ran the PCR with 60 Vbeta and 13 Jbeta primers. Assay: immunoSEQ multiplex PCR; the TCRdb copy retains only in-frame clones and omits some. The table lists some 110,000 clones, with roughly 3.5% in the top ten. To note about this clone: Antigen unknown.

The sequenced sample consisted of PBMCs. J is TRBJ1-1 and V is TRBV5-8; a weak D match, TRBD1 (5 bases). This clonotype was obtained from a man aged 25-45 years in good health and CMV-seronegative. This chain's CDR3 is CASSVQENTEAFF. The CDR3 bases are TGTGCCAGCAGCGTACAGGAGAACACTGAAGCTTTCTTT.